These T cell receptor beta chains were read from a single sample in a study of blood T cells in healthy people across ages. TCRdb itself ran the 5' RACE reads through MiXCR, one entry per CDR3 protein. The sample consists of hundreds of thousands of distinct CDR3 sequences, approximately 21% of them appearing once. The sequenced material came from blood. The receptors shown here come from a man between 65 and 85 years old in good health. Both conserved end residues are part of each CDR3. A D gene is named only where the DNA matches it firmly. Part of the rows lack a size; the others show once, few, many or a class for expanded clones.

d_gene	j_gene	abundance	v_gene	CDR3aa	CDR3nt
TRBD1	TRBJ2-7	-	TRBV6-2/TRBV6-3	CASSPAGTESYEQYF	TGTGCCAGCAGCCCCGCCGGGACAGAGTCTTACGAGCAGTACTTC
-	TRBJ2-2	few	TRBV18	CASSPRGGIGELFF	TGTGCCAGCTCACCACGTGGAGGTATCGGGGAGCTGTTTTTT
-	TRBJ1-4	-	TRBV3-1	CASSQDYGKLFF	TGTGCCAGCAGCCAAGACTACGGAAAACTGTTTTTT
TRBD1	TRBJ2-7	-	TRBV20-1	CSALRDRASYEQYF	TGCAGTGCTCTCCGGGACAGGGCCTCCTACGAGCAGTACTTC
TRBD1	TRBJ1-1	few	TRBV6-1	CASSVTGGNTEAFF	TGTGCCAGCAGTGTCACAGGGGGGAACACTGAAGCTTTCTTT
-	TRBJ2-7	-	TRBV5-1	CASSLNSWYEQYF	TGCGCCAGCAGCTTGAATAGCTGGTACGAGCAGTACTTC
-	TRBJ2-4	-	TRBV6-6	CTSSPPGLNIQYF	TGTACCAGCAGTCCCCCGGGACTAAACATTCAGTACTTC
-	TRBJ2-5	many	TRBV5-8	CASSLISQYF	TGTGCCAGCAGCTTGATCTCCCAGTACTTC
-	TRBJ2-5	few	TRBV29-1	CSVEPRAPGTQYF	TGCAGCGTTGAGCCCAGGGCCCCCGGGACCCAGTACTTC
TRBD2	TRBJ2-7	-	TRBV10-3	CAISEGLVGYEQYF	TGTGCCATCAGTGAAGGACTAGTGGGATACGAGCAGTACTTC
-	TRBJ2-7	few	TRBV12-3/TRBV12-4	CASSPGEAGSPNEQYF	TGTGCCAGCAGCCCCGGGGAAGCGGGTTCCCCTAACGAGCAGTACTTC
-	TRBJ1-5	few	TRBV6-1	CASTGPGTDNQPQHF	TGTGCCAGCACCGGACCAGGGACGGACAATCAGCCCCAGCATTTT
-	TRBJ1-4	many	TRBV7-9	CASSPLRGDEKLFF	TGTGCCAGCAGCCCGCTGCGCGGAGATGAAAAACTGTTTTTT
-	TRBJ1-2	many	TRBV7-9	CASSLAGSYGYTF	TGTGCCAGCAGCTTAGCAGGGAGCTATGGCTACACCTTC
-	TRBJ2-7	-	TRBV12-3/TRBV12-4	CASSQGRAHEQYF	TGTGCCAGCAGCCAGGGGAGGGCCCACGAGCAGTACTTC
TRBD1	TRBJ2-3	-	TRBV10-3	CAIRRTGGESADTQYF	TGTGCCATCAGGCGAACAGGGGGTGAGTCTGCAGATACGCAGTATTTT
TRBD2	TRBJ2-5	few	TRBV9	CASSAASGSTYGQYF	TGTGCCAGCAGCGCCGCTAGCGGAAGTACCTACGGGCAGTACTTC
TRBD2	TRBJ2-3	few	TRBV20-1	CSAGLAGDTDTQYF	TGCAGTGCCGGACTAGCGGGGGACACAGATACGCAGTATTTT
-	TRBJ2-5	-	TRBV5-1	CASSLTRGVSRETQYF	TGCGCCAGCAGCTTGACCCGGGGTGTATCTCGGGAGACCCAGTACTTC
-	TRBJ1-1	-	TRBV20-1	CSARAFGGRFTEAFF	TGCAGTGCTAGAGCCTTCGGGGGACGTTTCACTGAAGCTTTCTTT
TRBD2	TRBJ2-1	-	TRBV27	CASSLSRDSFRTREGRRDEQFF	TGTGCCAGCAGTTTATCGAGGGACAGTTTCCGAACGCGGGAGGGCCGAAGGGATGAGCAGTTCTTC
TRBD2	TRBJ2-1	few	TRBV7-3	CASSLTSPGGRNEQFF	TGTGCCAGCAGCTTAACTTCCCCCGGGGGGAGGAATGAGCAGTTCTTC
-	TRBJ2-5	many	TRBV25-1	CASSESIGTQYF	TGTGCCAGCAGTGAGTCGATTGGGACCCAGTACTTC
-	TRBJ1-3	-	TRBV9	CASSVEENSGNTIYF	TGTGCCAGCAGCGTAGAGGAAAACTCTGGAAACACCATATATTTT
TRBD2	TRBJ2-1	-	TRBV7-3	CASSLDSGSYNEQFF	TGTGCCAGCAGCTTAGATAGCGGGAGCTACAATGAGCAGTTCTTC
-	TRBJ2-1	-	TRBV28	CASSTRGGPNEQFF	TGTGCCAGCAGTACCAGGGGAGGACCGAATGAGCAGTTCTTC
-	TRBJ2-7	-	TRBV20-1	CSARDRAGLGYEQYF	TGCAGTGCTAGAGATAGGGCGGGATTGGGCTACGAGCAGTACTTC
TRBD1	TRBJ2-7	many	TRBV10-2	CASSDGTGTYEQYF	TGCGCCAGCAGTGATGGGACAGGGACCTACGAGCAGTACTTC
-	TRBJ1-1	-	TRBV29-1	CSVDLGMVGPSNGEAFF	TGCAGCGTTGATTTGGGTATGGTCGGCCCGTCGAATGGCGAAGCTTTCTTT
-	TRBJ2-7	-	TRBV18	CASSPDHEQYF	TGTGCCAGCTCACCCGACCACGAGCAGTACTTC
-	TRBJ2-1	few	TRBV6-6	CASTPNTYNEQFF	TGTGCCAGCACCCCAAATACCTACAATGAGCAGTTCTTC
TRBD2	TRBJ2-2	few	TRBV27	CASSLRLAGAGGTGELFF	TGTGCCAGCAGTTTACGGCTAGCGGGAGCGGGAGGCACCGGGGAGCTGTTTTTT
TRBD2	TRBJ2-7	few	TRBV6-2/TRBV6-3	CASSPPGGASFGQYF	TGTGCCAGCAGTCCTCCGGGAGGGGCTAGCTTCGGGCAGTACTTC
-	TRBJ2-3	few	TRBV6-5	CASSFTRSDTQYF	TGTGCCAGCAGCTTTACTAGGTCAGATACGCAGTATTTT
TRBD2	TRBJ2-5	few	TRBV7-2	CASSLARASGSIETQYF	TGTGCCAGCAGCTTAGCGCGGGCTAGCGGGAGTATAGAGACCCAGTACTTC
-	TRBJ1-1	-	TRBV6-6	CASSYPKKTEAFF	TGTGCCAGCAGTTACCCGAAGAAAACTGAAGCTTTCTTT
TRBD2	TRBJ2-1	-	TRBV6-5	CASSYSKLAGDYNEQFF	TGTGCCAGCAGTTACTCGAAACTAGCGGGAGACTACAATGAGCAGTTCTTC
TRBD2	TRBJ2-5	-	TRBV12-3/TRBV12-4	CASSEGTSGSYYF	TGTGCCAGCAGTGAAGGGACTAGCGGGAGTTATTACTTC
TRBD2	TRBJ2-1	-	TRBV2	CASSNRLADNEQFF	TGTGCCAGCAGTAACCGACTAGCGGACAATGAGCAGTTCTTC
-	TRBJ2-2	few	TRBV7-3	CASSFRDGTGELFF	TGTGCCAGCAGCTTCCGGGACGGCACCGGGGAGCTGTTTTTT
-	TRBJ1-4	-	TRBV5-1	CASSLGTASTNEKLSF	TGCGCCAGCAGCTTGGGGACAGCCTCAACTAATGAAAAACTGTCTTTT
-	TRBJ2-1	few	TRBV12-5	CASARGRNEQFF	TGTGCTAGCGCCAGAGGTAGGAATGAGCAGTTCTTC
-	TRBJ2-7	few	TRBV18	CASSPRVEQYF	TGTGCCAGCTCACCCCGAGTTGAGCAGTACTTC
TRBD1	TRBJ2-1	few	TRBV28	CASSSPGQGKYNEQFF	TGTGCCAGCAGTTCCCCGGGACAGGGGAAATACAATGAGCAGTTCTTC
-	TRBJ1-5	few	TRBV5-1	CASSLEGSRNQPQHF	TGCGCCAGCAGCTTGGAAGGGTCGCGCAATCAGCCCCAGCATTTT
-	TRBJ1-4	-	TRBV21-1	CATSRGSANEKLFF	TGTGCCACCTCTCGGGGGTCGGCTAATGAAAAACTGTTTTTT
TRBD1	TRBJ2-2	-	TRBV29-1	CSGRDRANTGELFF	TGCAGCGGGAGGGACAGGGCGAACACCGGGGAGCTGTTTTTT
TRBD1	TRBJ2-1	-	TRBV10-3	CAISEQGAYNEQFF	TGTGCCATCAGTGAACAGGGGGCCTACAATGAGCAGTTCTTC
-	TRBJ2-7	many	TRBV5-4	CASSDGDYEQYF	TGTGCCAGCAGCGATGGAGATTACGAGCAGTACTTC
-	TRBJ2-1	-	TRBV28	CASSLIVPASEQFF	TGTGCCAGCAGTTTAATCGTCCCAGCTAGTGAGCAGTTCTTC
-	TRBJ2-1	few	TRBV7-2	CASSLRDTYNEQFF	TGTGCCAGCAGCTTACGGGACACTTACAATGAGCAGTTCTTC
-	TRBJ2-6	few	TRBV12-3/TRBV12-4	CASSNRISGANVLTF	TGTGCCAGCAGCAATAGGATTTCTGGGGCCAACGTCCTGACTTTC
-	TRBJ1-1	few	TRBV11-2	CASSLEPSGFLNTEAFF	TGTGCCAGCAGCTTAGAACCTTCCGGGTTCTTGAACACTGAAGCTTTCTTT
TRBD2	TRBJ2-1	many	TRBV4-1	CASSPKRTSGSNEQFF	TGCGCCAGCAGCCCGAAGAGAACTAGCGGGAGCAATGAGCAGTTCTTC
-	TRBJ1-2	-	TRBV5-1	CASSLPGEANYGYTF	TGCGCCAGCAGCTTGCCCGGGGAAGCTAACTATGGCTACACCTTC
-	TRBJ1-4	-	TRBV12-3/TRBV12-4	CASRSTGNEKLFF	TGTGCCAGCAGGTCGACTGGGAATGAAAAACTGTTTTTT
-	TRBJ2-5	few	TRBV25-1	CASSELGQGEQYF	TGTGCCAGCAGTGAATTGGGTCAGGGTGAGCAGTACTTC
-	TRBJ1-1	-	TRBV25-1	CASGRGEQNTEAFF	TGTGCCAGCGGACGAGGGGAGCAGAACACTGAAGCTTTCTTT
TRBD2	TRBJ2-5	few	TRBV7-9	CASSLGPLAEETQYF	TGTGCCAGCAGCTTAGGGCCCCTAGCGGAAGAGACCCAGTACTTC
TRBD1	TRBJ2-7	-	TRBV6-6	CASSHRDRVPYEQYF	TGTGCCAGCAGTCACCGGGACAGGGTTCCCTACGAGCAGTACTTC